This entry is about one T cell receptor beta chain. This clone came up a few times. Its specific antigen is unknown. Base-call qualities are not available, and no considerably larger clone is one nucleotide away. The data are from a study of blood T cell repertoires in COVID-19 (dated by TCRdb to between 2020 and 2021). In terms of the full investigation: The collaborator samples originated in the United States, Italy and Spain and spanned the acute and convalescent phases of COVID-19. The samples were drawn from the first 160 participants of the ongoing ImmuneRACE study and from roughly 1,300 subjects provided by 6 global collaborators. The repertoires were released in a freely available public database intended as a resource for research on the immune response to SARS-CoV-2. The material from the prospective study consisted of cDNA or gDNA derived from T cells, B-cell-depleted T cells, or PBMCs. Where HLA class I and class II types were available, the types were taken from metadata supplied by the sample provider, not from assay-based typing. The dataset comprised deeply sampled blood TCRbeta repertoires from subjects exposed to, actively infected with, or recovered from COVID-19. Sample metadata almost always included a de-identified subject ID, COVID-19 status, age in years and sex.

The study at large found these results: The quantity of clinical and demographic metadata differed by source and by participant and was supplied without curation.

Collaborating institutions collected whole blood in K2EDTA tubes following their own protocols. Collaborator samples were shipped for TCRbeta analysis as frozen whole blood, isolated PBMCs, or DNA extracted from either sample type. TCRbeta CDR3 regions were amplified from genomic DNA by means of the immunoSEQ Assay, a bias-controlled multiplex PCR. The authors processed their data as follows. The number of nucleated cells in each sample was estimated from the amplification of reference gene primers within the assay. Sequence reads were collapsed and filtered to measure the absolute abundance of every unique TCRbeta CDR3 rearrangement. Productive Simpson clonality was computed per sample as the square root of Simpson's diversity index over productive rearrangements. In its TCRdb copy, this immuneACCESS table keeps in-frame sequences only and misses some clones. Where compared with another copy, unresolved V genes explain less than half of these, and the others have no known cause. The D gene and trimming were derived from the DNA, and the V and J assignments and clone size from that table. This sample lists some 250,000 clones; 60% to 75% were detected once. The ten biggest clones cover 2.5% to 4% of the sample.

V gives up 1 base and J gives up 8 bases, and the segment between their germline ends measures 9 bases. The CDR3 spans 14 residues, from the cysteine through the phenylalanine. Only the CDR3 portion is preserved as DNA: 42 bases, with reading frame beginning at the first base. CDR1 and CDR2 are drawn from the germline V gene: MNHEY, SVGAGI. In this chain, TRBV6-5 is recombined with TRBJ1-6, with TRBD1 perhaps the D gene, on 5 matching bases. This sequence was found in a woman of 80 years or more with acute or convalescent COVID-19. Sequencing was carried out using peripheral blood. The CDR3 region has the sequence CASSYLGPDSPLHF. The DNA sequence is TGTGCCAGCAGTTACTTGGGGCCTGATTCACCCCTCCACTTT.